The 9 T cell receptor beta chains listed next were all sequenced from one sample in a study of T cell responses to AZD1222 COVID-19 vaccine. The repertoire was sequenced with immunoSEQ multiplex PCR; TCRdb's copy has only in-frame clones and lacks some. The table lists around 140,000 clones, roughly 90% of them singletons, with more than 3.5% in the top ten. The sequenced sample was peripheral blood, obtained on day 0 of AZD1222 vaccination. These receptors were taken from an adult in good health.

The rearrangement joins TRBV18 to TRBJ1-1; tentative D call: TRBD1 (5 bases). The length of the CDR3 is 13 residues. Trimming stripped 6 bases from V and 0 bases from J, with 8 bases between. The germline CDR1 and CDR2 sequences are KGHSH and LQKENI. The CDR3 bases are TGTGCCAGCTCGGGGGAGATGAACACTGAAGCTTTCTTT. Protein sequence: CASSGEMNTEAFF.

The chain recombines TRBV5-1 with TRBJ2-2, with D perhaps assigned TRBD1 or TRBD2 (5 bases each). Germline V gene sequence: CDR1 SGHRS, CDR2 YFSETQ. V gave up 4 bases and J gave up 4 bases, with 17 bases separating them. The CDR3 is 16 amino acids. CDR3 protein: CASSRRWDVSTGELFF. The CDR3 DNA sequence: TGCGCCAGCAGCCGCCGTTGGGACGTAAGCACCGGGGAGCTGTTTTTT.

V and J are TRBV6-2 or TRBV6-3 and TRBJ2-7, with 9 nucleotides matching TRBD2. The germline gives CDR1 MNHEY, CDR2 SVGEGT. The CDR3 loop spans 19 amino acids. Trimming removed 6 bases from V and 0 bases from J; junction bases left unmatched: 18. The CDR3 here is CASSPSSAGGPNSSYEQYF. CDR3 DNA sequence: TGTGCCAGCAGCCCGAGCAGTGCGGGAGGGCCCAATAGCTCCTACGAGCAGTACTTC.

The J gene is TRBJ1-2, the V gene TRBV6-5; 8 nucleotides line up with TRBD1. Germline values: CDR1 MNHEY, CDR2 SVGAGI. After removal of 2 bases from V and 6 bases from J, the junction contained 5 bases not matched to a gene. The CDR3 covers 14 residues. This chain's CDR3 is CASSYMTGANGYTF. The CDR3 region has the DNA TGTGCCAGCAGTTACATGACAGGGGCGAATGGCTACACCTTC.

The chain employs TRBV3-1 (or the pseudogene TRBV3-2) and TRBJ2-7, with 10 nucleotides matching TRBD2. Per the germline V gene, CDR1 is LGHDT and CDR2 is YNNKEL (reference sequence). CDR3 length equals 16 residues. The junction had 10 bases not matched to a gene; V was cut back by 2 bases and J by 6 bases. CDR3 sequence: CASSQSKPGLASEQYF. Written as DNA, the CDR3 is TGTGCCAGCAGCCAATCTAAGCCGGGACTAGCGTCCGAGCAGTACTTC.

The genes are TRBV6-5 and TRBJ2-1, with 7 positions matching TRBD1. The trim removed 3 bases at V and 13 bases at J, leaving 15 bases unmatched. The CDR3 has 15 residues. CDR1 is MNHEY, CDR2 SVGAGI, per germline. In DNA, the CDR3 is TGTGCCAGCAGTTATGTAGGATGGGGGACAGCACATCAGTTCTTC. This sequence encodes CASSYVGWGTAHQFF.

Here the CDR3 reads CASSHRGSVNTEAFF. The CDR3 nucleotides are TGTGCCAGCAGCCACAGGGGAAGCGTGAACACTGAAGCTTTCTTT. The chain links TRBV6-5 to TRBJ1-1; 7 bases match TRBD1. Germline CDR1 is MNHEY and CDR2 is SVGAGI. Trimming took 6 bases from V and 0 from J; bases not matched to a gene: 7. The CDR3 loop spans 15 amino acids.

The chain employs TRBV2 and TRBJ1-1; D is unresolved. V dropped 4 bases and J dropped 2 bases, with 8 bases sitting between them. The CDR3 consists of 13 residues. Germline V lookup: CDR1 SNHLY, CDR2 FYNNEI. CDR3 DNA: TGTGCCAGCAGTGCGGGATTAAACACTGAAGCTTTCTTT. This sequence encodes CASSAGLNTEAFF.

CDR3 coding DNA: TGTGCCAGCAGCGTAGTGAACACTGAAGCTTTCTTT. It encodes CASSVVNTEAFF. The V gene is TRBV9, the J gene TRBJ1-1; no reliable D call. CDR3 length: 12 amino acids. Looked up from germline, CDR1 is SGDLS and CDR2 is YYNGEE. V lost 0 bases, J lost 0 bases, and 0 bases lay in between.